This T cell receptor beta chain derives from a study of OX40 agonist ivuxolimab in advanced cancers. Clones were sequenced by immunoSEQ multiplex PCR, and TCRdb holds only the in-frame ones, with some missing. The top ten clones hold 24% of a sample with about 20,000 clones, 80% to 90% of them seen once. Germline V gene sequence: CDR1 SGHVS, CDR2 FQNEAQ. V lost 8 bases, J lost 3 bases, and 15 bases lay in between. The CDR3 loop spans 14 amino acids. The receptor was isolated from an adult with an advanced solid tumor such as melanoma, head and neck, liver or kidney cancer. Source: CD4+ or CD8+ T cells sorted from blood, taken in a trial of the OX40 agonist ivuxolimab. The chain recombines TRBV7-8 with TRBJ2-3; D possibly corresponds to TRBD2 (6 bases). In DNA, the CDR3 is TGTGCCAGCGCTCTAGCGTCCCCGACAGATACGCAGTATTTT. Its protein product is CASALASPTDTQYF. Together with reference TRBV7-8 and TRBJ2-3, the CDR3 gives the full variable domain: GAGVSQSPRYKVAKRGQDVALRCDPISGHVSLFWYQQALGQGPEFLTYFQNEAQLDKSGLPSDRFFAERPEGSVSTLKIQRTQQEDSAVYLCASALASPTDTQYFGPGTRLTVL.